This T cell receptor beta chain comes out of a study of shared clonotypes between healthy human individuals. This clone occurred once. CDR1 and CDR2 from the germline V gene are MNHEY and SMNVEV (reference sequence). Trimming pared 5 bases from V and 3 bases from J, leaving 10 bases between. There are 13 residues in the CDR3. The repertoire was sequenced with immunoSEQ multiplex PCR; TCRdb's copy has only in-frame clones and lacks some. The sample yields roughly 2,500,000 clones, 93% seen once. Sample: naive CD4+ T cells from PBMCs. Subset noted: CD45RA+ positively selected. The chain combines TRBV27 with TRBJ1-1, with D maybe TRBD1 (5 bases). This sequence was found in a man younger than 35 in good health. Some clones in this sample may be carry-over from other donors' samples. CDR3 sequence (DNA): TGTGCCAGCAGTCTCGGGGGGGACACTGAAGCTTTCTTT. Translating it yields CASSLGGDTEAFF.